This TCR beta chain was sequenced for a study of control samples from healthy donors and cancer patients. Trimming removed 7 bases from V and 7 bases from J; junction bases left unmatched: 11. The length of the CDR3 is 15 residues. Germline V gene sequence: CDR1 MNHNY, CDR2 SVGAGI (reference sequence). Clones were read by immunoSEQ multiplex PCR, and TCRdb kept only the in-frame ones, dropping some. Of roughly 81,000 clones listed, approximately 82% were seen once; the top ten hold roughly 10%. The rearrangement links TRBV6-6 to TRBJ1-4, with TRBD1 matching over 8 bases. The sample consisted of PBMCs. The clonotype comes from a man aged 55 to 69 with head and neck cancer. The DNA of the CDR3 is TGTGCCAGCAACCCCTCCGGACAGGGCGGTGAAAAACTGTTTTTT. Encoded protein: CASNPSGQGGEKLFF.